A single sample gave rise to the 10 T cell receptor beta chains below, sequenced in a study of blood T cell repertoires in COVID-19. Profiled with immunoSEQ multiplex PCR; TCRdb holds only in-frame clones, not every one. The repertoire holds approximately 170,000 clones, with roughly 84% as singletons. The specimen was PBMCs or T cells enriched from blood (not recorded which). The receptors shown here come from a woman aged 50 to 65 who had recovered from COVID-19.

The V gene is TRBV7-8, the J gene TRBJ1-5; TRBD1 might be the D (6 bases). V was trimmed by 5 bases and J by 2 bases, leaving 19 bases between them. Germline V gene sequence: CDR1 SGHVS, CDR2 FQNEAQ. The CDR3 consists of 17 residues. CDR3 protein: CASSPLRGGIGNQPQHF. CDR3 nucleotide sequence: TGTGCCAGCAGCCCCTTGAGGGGGGGCATAGGCAATCAGCCCCAGCATTTT.

The CDR3 bases are TGTGCCAGCAGCGTAGGGACTAGCGGGACCGGGGAGCTGTTTTTT. Its translation: CASSVGTSGTGELFF. V is TRBV5-4 and J is TRBJ2-2; 12 positions match TRBD2. The CDR3 spans 15 residues. The germline V gene encodes CDR1 SGHNT and CDR2 YYREEE (reference sequence). Trimming cost V 4 bases and J 5 bases; bases outside gene matches: 3.

The rearrangement links TRBV11-3 to TRBJ1-3; 7 positions agree with TRBD1. Germline-derived CDR1 and CDR2 are SGHNT and YENEEA. The CDR3 contains 16 residues. Trimming removed 4 bases from V and 0 bases from J; junction bases left unmatched: 6. The CDR3 DNA reads as TGTGCCAGCAGCTCTCGGGACAGAGCCTCTGGAAACACCATATATTTT. Amino acids: CASSSRDRASGNTIYF.

This chain connects TRBV4-3 to TRBJ1-2, with D tentatively TRBD1 (5 bases). Germline V lookup: CDR1 LGHNA, CDR2 YSLEER. There are 11 residues in the CDR3. V shed 6 bases and J shed 3 bases, with 5 bases lying between them. The CDR3 is CASRQDYGYTF. In DNA form, the CDR3 reads TGCGCCAGCAGACAGGACTATGGCTACACCTTC.

The V call is TRBV3-1 (or the pseudogene TRBV3-2), the J call TRBJ1-1; TRBD1 is a possible D gene (6 bases). Germline V gives CDR1 LGHDT, CDR2 YNNKEL (reference sequence). CDR3 length: 14 residues. Trimming stripped 2 bases from V and 4 bases from J, with 11 bases between. This CDR3 is CASSQYRVSTEAFF. The CDR3 region has the DNA TGTGCCAGCAGCCAATACAGGGTATCCACTGAAGCTTTCTTT.

CDR3 sequence: CASSTYRGEAGNTIYF. The DNA of the CDR3 is TGTGCCAGCAGCACCTACAGGGGAGAGGCTGGAAACACCATATATTTT. The rearrangement links TRBV13 to TRBJ1-3; TRBD1 matches 7 bases. CDR1 is PRHDT, CDR2 FYEKMQ, per germline (reference sequence). The CDR3 is made up of 16 amino acids. V trimming: 5 bases; J trimming: 2 bases; junction bases outside the gene matches: 9.

This chain links TRBV2 with TRBJ1-2; no firm D call. V was cut by 3 bases and J by 8 bases, with 19 bases left in between. Germline assignment: CDR1 SNHLY and CDR2 FYNNEI. This CDR3 has 15 residues. The CDR3 bases are TGTGCCAGCAGTGATAACGGACTGGACCAAACGGGCTACACCTTC. It translates to CASSDNGLDQTGYTF.

This clone occurred a few times. The V gene is TRBV6-2 or TRBV6-3, the J gene TRBJ2-3; possibly TRBD1 for D (6 bases). Germline V gives CDR1 MNHEY, CDR2 SVGEGT. Trimming stripped 4 bases from V and 2 bases from J, with 13 bases between. The CDR3 is 15 amino acids. This chain's CDR3 is CASSLQQGFTDTQYF. The CDR3 DNA sequence: TGTGCCAGCAGTTTACAACAGGGATTCACAGATACGCAGTATTTT.

The chain has TRBV7-9 and TRBJ2-5; tentative D call: TRBD2 (6 bases). The CDR3 is made up of 14 amino acids. Germline CDR1 reads SEHNR; CDR2 reads FQNEAQ (reference sequence). The V gene lost 0 bases and the J gene lost 5 bases, with 10 bases spanning the gap. CDR3 sequence (DNA): TGTGCCAGCAGCTTAGCGGAGGGCGTGGAGACCCAGTACTTC. This encodes CASSLAEGVETQYF.

The genes are TRBV15 and TRBJ1-4, with D possibly matching TRBD1 (5 bases). The CDR3 extends over 16 amino acids. Germline V gives CDR1 LNHNV, CDR2 YYDKDF (reference sequence). Between the trimmed V and J ends, which lost 0 bases and 6 bases, there was a span of 14 bases. The CDR3 region is CATSRDVGTTDEKLFF. CDR3 nucleotides: TGTGCCACCAGCAGAGATGTGGGGACTACGGATGAAAAACTGTTTTTT. Based on the CDR3 plus reference TRBV15 and TRBJ1-4, the full variable domain is DAMVIQNPRYQVTQFGKPVTLSCSQTLNHNVMYWYQQKSSQAPKLLFHYYDKDFNNEADTPDNFQSRRPNTSFCFLDIRSPGLGDTAMYLCATSRDVGTTDEKLFFGSGTQLSVL.